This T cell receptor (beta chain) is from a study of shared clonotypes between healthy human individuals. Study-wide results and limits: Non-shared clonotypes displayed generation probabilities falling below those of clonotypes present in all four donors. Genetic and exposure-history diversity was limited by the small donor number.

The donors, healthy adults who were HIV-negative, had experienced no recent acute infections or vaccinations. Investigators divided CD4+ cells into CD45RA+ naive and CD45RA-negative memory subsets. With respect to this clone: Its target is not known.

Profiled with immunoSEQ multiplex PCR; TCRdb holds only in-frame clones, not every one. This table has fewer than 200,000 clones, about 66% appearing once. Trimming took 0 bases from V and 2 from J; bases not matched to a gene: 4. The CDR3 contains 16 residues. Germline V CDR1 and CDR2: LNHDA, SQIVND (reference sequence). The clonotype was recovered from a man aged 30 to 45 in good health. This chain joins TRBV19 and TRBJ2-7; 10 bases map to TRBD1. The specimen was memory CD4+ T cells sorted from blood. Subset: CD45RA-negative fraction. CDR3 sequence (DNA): TGTGCCAGTAGTATAGACCCCGGGACAGGGGCCTACGAGCAGTACTTC. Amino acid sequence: CASSIDPGTGAYEQYF.